Following are 25 T cell receptor beta chains from one sample sequenced in a study of response to subunit inactivated influenza vaccine (dated 2018 in TCRdb). Libraries came from RT-PCR. Sequencing was carried out with an Illumina HiSeq 2500. TCRdb cleaned the public reads at Q25 with fastp, built clones with MiXCR and kept in-frame beta chains. Every CDR3 protein is listed once, alongside the most common genes and DNA of its rows. Across this sample there are around 580,000 distinct CDR3 sequences, with 13% to 15% seen only once. Together, the top ten hold 11% of the sample. The material sequenced was PBMCs from blood, taken 11 to 12 days after vaccination. The receptors were sampled from a man in his fifties who received an inactivated influenza vaccine. Donor details come from another sample of the same person, matched by shared clones.

CDR3 nucleotides: TGTGCCAGCAATCCGGGACTATCGGCAGAGACCCAGTACTTC. It is translated as CASNPGLSAETQYF. The V gene is TRBV6-2 or TRBV6-3, the J gene TRBJ2-5; 7 nucleotides line up with TRBD2. Germline V gives CDR1 MNHEY, CDR2 SVGEGT. The CDR3 contains 14 residues. V trimming: 7 bases; J trimming: 4 bases; junction bases outside the gene matches: 9.

This clonotype was found a few times. The rearrangement joins TRBV29-1 to TRBJ1-2; D call uncertain. This CDR3 spans 14 amino acids. Trimming stripped 0 bases from V and 4 bases from J, with 12 bases between. CDR1 is SQVTM and CDR2 is ANQGSEA in the germline V gene. The CDR3 loop reads CSVEDPVRVYGYTF. In DNA form, the CDR3 reads TGCAGCGTTGAAGATCCCGTTCGGGTCTATGGCTACACCTTC.

This clonotype was counted between two and nine times. V is TRBV6-6 and J is TRBJ2-5; TRBD2 is a possible D gene (5 bases). The CDR3 has 12 residues. Trimming left V 10 bases short and J 5 bases short, with 14 bases between. Germline assignment: CDR1 MNHNY and CDR2 SVGAGI (reference sequence). Here the CDR3 DNA reads TGTGCCATCCGAGGGATCGAGGAGACCCAGTACTTC. Its translation is CAIRGIEETQYF.

This clonotype was observed a few times. The rearrangement joins TRBV5-4 to TRBJ1-2; 11 nucleotides agree with TRBD1. Germline CDR1 reads SGHNT; CDR2 reads YYREEE (reference sequence). This CDR3 spans 15 amino acids. V shed 4 bases, J shed 4 bases, and the junction held 6 bases outside the gene matches. CDR3 protein: CASSPPGQGVYGYTF. The CDR3 nucleotides read TGTGCCAGCAGCCCCCCGGGACAGGGGGTCTATGGCTACACCTTC.

This clonotype has more than one count but fewer than ten. The V gene is TRBV6-5, the J gene TRBJ2-5; D not resolved. V was shortened by 0 bases and J by 1 base, with 9 bases between the two germline ends. This CDR3 spans 15 amino acids. The germline CDR1 and CDR2 sequences are MNHEY and SVGAGI. The CDR3 bases are TGTGCCAGCAGTTACTCCTGGGAAATCCAAGAGACCCAGTACTTC. It yields the protein CASSYSWEIQETQYF.

This clonotype was seen a handful of times. V is TRBV14 and J is TRBJ2-3; possible D gene TRBD1, 6 bases. Per germline, CDR1 SGHDN and CDR2 FVKESK. The CDR3 consists of 16 residues. Trimming took off 4 bases at V and 2 bases at J, with 16 bases between the two ends. The CDR3 nucleotides read TGTGCCAGCAGCCTCGGTTGGGGGCCAAACACAGATACGCAGTATTTT. It codes for CASSLGWGPNTDTQYF.

The V gene is TRBV20-1, the J gene TRBJ1-1; D call uncertain. The germline gives CDR1 DFQATT, CDR2 SNEGSKA (reference sequence). CDR3 length: 18 residues. Trimming removed 0 bases from V and 0 bases from J, with 20 bases in between. The CDR3 region has the DNA TGCAGTGCTAGAGATCTCCGCAAAGGTTTTTTAATGAACACTGAAGCTTTCTTT. Translation: CSARDLRKGFLMNTEAFF.

The DNA for the CDR3 is TGTGCCAGCAGCCAAGAGGTGGAGTACGAGCAGTTCTTC. Translation: CASSQEVEYEQFF. The chain carries TRBV14 and TRBJ2-1; D is undetermined. There are 13 residues in the CDR3. From germline, CDR1 is SGHDN and CDR2 FVKESK. The V gene lost 0 bases and the J gene lost 10 bases, with 10 bases spanning the gap.

This clonotype has ten or more counts. The rearrangement uses TRBV5-1 and TRBJ1-1; D unclear. CDR3 size: 14 residues. CDR1 and CDR2 from the germline V gene are SGHRS and YFSETQ. V was cut by 6 bases and J by 3 bases, with 15 bases left in between. The DNA for the CDR3 is TGCGCCAGCAACAAGGACTACTCCTACACTGAAGCTTTCTTT. It specifies CASNKDYSYTEAFF.

This clonotype was seen a few times. CDR3 sequence reads: CASSTREGPDEQYF. The CDR3 nucleotides are TGCGCCAGCAGCACACGGGAGGGTCCCGACGAGCAGTACTTC. This chain uses TRBV4-1 with TRBJ2-7; 8 bases align to TRBD2. J lost 5 bases, V lost 5 bases, and 8 bases had no gene match. CDR1 and CDR2 (germline): MGHRA, YSYEKL. This CDR3 is 14 amino acids long.

This clonotype was counted only a few times. This chain uses TRBV7-2 with TRBJ2-7; 7 bases align to TRBD2. V gave up 5 bases and J gave up 5 bases; unmatched junction bases: 9. The CDR3 totals 14 residues. The germline V gene has CDR1 SGHTA and CDR2 FQGNSA. DNA of the CDR3: TGTGCCAGCAGCACGAGCGGGATTCCCGACGAGCAGTACTTC. Translation: CASSTSGIPDEQYF.

This clonotype was observed a handful of times. The chain joins TRBV7-2 to TRBJ2-2, with a possible D match to TRBD2 (5 bases). V gave up 3 bases and J gave up 6 bases, with 8 bases separating them. Germline-derived CDR1 and CDR2 are SGHTA and FQGNSA. The CDR3 totals 13 residues. The CDR3 reads CASSLDLAGELFF. In DNA, the CDR3 is TGTGCCAGCAGCTTGGACTTGGCCGGGGAGCTGTTTTTT. Full variable domain (missing parts from reference TRBV7-2 and TRBJ2-2): GAGVSQSPSNKVTEKGKDVELRCDPISGHTALYWYRQSLGQGLEFLIYFQGNSAPDKSGLPSDRFSAERTGGSVSTLTIQRTQQEDSAVYLCASSLDLAGELFFGEGSRLTVL.

The CDR3 region is CSARDYLGERSEQYF. DNA of the CDR3: TGCAGTGCTAGAGATTATTTGGGGGAACGGAGCGAGCAGTACTTC. The V gene is TRBV20-1, the J gene TRBJ2-7; D possibly uses TRBD1 or TRBD2 (5 bases each). The CDR3 contains 15 residues. V lost 0 bases and J 6 bases, leaving 18 bases between the germline ends. Germline CDR1 is DFQATT and CDR2 is SNEGSKA (reference sequence).

This clonotype was counted between two and nine times. V and J are TRBV12-3 or TRBV12-4 and TRBJ2-4; D gene ambiguous. This CDR3 is built from 13 residues. V was shortened by 7 bases and J by 7 bases, with 14 bases between the two germline ends. The CDR3 loop is CASNLGSGNIQYF. As DNA, the CDR3 is TGTGCCAGCAATCTAGGGTCTGGGAACATTCAGTACTTC.

This clonotype has at least ten counts. This sequence joins TRBV7-3 and TRBJ1-1, with D possibly being TRBD1 (5 bases). Trimming shortened V by 5 bases and J by 11 bases, and 15 bases separated the two germline ends. There are 12 residues in the CDR3. Germline loops: CDR1 SGHTA, CDR2 FQGTGA. For the CDR3, the DNA is TGTGCCAGCAGCCGACCGGGGCAGGAGGCTTTCTTT. Protein product: CASSRPGQEAFF.

This chain joins TRBV12-3 or TRBV12-4 and TRBJ2-7, with 11 nucleotides matching TRBD2. The CDR3 loop spans 14 amino acids. V shed 4 bases and J 7 bases; nucleotides not matched to a gene: 6. CDR3: CASSSLAGAKEQYF. DNA for the CDR3: TGTGCCAGCAGTTCACTAGCGGGAGCGAAAGAGCAGTACTTC.

This clonotype came up a few times. This rearrangement joins TRBV7-9 to TRBJ1-1; a possible D gene is TRBD1 (5 bases). Germline V CDR1 and CDR2: SEHNR, FQNEAQ (reference sequence). The CDR3 is made up of 16 amino acids. V lost 0 bases, J lost 3 bases, and 14 bases lay in between. CDR3 coding DNA: TGTGCCAGCAGCTTAGCGGGCGGGGCTCGGTACACTGAAGCTTTCTTT. Translating gives CASSLAGGARYTEAFF.

This clonotype was counted between two and nine times. The rearrangement uses TRBV7-8 and TRBJ1-1; unclear D gene. CDR1 is SGHVS, CDR2 FQNEAQ, per germline. This CDR3 is 15 amino acids long. The V and J ends lost 7 bases and 4 bases respectively, with 19 bases between them. As DNA, the CDR3 is TGTGCCAGCACCCGGAGCCCCTGGGATGGCACTGAAGCTTTCTTT. This encodes CASTRSPWDGTEAFF.

Only a few counts were recorded for this clonotype. The chain is built from TRBV29-1 and TRBJ2-3; possibly TRBD1 for D (6 bases). With 1 base removed from V and 3 bases from J, the gap between germline ends came to 11 bases. CDR1 and CDR2 (germline): SQVTM, ANQGSEA. The CDR3 extends over 14 amino acids. CDR3 sequence: CSVEAGAVTDTQYF. The CDR3 DNA reads TGCAGCGTTGAAGCAGGGGCAGTAACAGATACGCAGTATTTT.

This clonotype came up a few times. The chain employs TRBV9 and TRBJ2-2; the match to TRBD1 covers 7 bases. Germline V gene lookup returns CDR1 SGDLS and CDR2 YYNGEE. The CDR3 runs 18 residues. V gave up 0 bases and J gave up 7 bases; unmatched junction bases: 15. The CDR3: CASSVATSGRGINGELFF. In nucleotides, the CDR3 is TGTGCCAGCAGCGTAGCTACGTCCGGCAGGGGGATCAACGGGGAGCTGTTTTTT.

The rearrangement joins TRBV19 to TRBJ2-7; TRBD2 matches at 9 bases. This CDR3 spans 15 amino acids. Losses at the gene ends were 0 bases for V and 6 bases for J; bases not matched to a gene: 6. Germline V gives CDR1 LNHDA, CDR2 SQIVND (reference sequence). CDR3 nucleotide sequence: TGTGCCAGTAGTATAGAGGGACTAGCTGGATCCGAGCAGTACTTC. Protein: CASSIEGLAGSEQYF.

The chain joins TRBV15 to TRBJ2-5, with D possibly being TRBD2 (5 bases). Germline assignment: CDR1 LNHNV and CDR2 YYDKDF (reference sequence). The CDR3 extends over 15 amino acids. V lost 0 bases and J 6 bases, leaving 14 bases between the germline ends. This CDR3 reads CATSRDRRGPKTQYF. For the CDR3, the DNA is TGTGCCACCAGCAGAGATCGCAGAGGGCCGAAGACCCAGTACTTC.

The chain is built from TRBV24-1 and TRBJ2-2, with 8 nucleotides matching TRBD1. This CDR3 is 16 amino acids long. Germline-derived CDR1 and CDR2 are KGHDR and SFDVKD. V dropped 1 base and J dropped 4; count of bases not matched to a gene: 4. The CDR3 reads CATSDFVRGPTGELFF. The CDR3 DNA reads TGTGCCACCAGTGATTTCGTCAGGGGGCCCACCGGGGAGCTGTTTTTT.

This clonotype was recorded many times. At one end, the junction sequence differs from germline, possibly due to a read error. The chain joins TRBV12-3 or TRBV12-4 to TRBJ2-2; TRBD2 might be the D (5 bases). The CDR3 totals 13 residues. The CDR3, as DNA: TGCGCCAGCAGCTTCAGAGGGAGCGGGGAGCTGTTTTTT. The encoded protein is CASSFRGSGELFF.

This clonotype has more than one count but fewer than ten. V gene TRBV12-3 or TRBV12-4 combines with J gene TRBJ1-1, with D uncertain. The CDR3 is 14 residues long. Deletions cut 3 bases from V and 0 bases from J, with 8 bases between. CDR3 protein: CASSLQDVNTEAFF. The DNA for the CDR3 is TGTGCCAGCAGTTTGCAGGACGTGAACACTGAAGCTTTCTTT.